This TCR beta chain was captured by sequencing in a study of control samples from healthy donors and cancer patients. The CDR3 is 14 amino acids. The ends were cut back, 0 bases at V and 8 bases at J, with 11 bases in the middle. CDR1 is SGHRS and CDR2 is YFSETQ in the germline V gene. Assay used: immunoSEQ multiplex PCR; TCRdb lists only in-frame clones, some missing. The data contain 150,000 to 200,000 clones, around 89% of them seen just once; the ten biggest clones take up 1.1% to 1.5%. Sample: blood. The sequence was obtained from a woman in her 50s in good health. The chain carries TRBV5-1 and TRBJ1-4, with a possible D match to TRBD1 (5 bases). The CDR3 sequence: CASSLARAGEKLFF. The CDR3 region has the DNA TGCGCCAGCAGCTTGGCCAGGGCAGGGGAAAAACTGTTTTTT.